This T cell receptor (beta chain) is drawn from a study of OX40 agonist ivuxolimab in advanced cancers. Findings and caveats of the study: The 0.1-3.0 mg/kg partial responders had among the lowest clonal expansion.

Germline CDR1 and CDR2: SGHRS and YFSETQ. The length of the CDR3 is 16 residues. V lost 4 bases and J 9 bases, leaving 23 bases between the germline ends. Sequencing used immunoSEQ multiplex PCR; TCRdb keeps in-frame clones, though not all of them. The table has approximately 100,000 clones, 90% seen once. For this clone: Its target is unknown.

This TCR derives from an adult with an advanced solid tumor such as melanoma, head and neck, liver or kidney cancer. The rearrangement links TRBV5-1 to TRBJ2-1; D not resolved. The specimen was CD4+ or CD8+ T cells sorted from blood, collected in a trial of the OX40 agonist ivuxolimab. CDR3 DNA: TGCGCCAGCAGCCCTACCGGACGCCAGGTCTTTATTGAGCAGTTCTTC. Translating it yields CASSPTGRQVFIEQFF.